This T cell receptor (beta chain) was profiled in a study of sequential checkpoint blockade in melanoma. Study background: First-line arms were nivolumab then ipilimumab, or the reverse, randomized 1:1. Both treatment sequences were followed by maintenance nivolumab.

Described treatment: randomized to nivolumab then ipilimumab (arm A) or the reverse (arm B). None of the patients previously received DNA-damaging chemotherapy. This clone has just one count. With V trimmed by 6 bases and J by 12 bases, 15 bases remained unmatched. The CDR3 spans 14 residues. Per germline, CDR1 MRHNA and CDR2 SNTAGT. Produced via immunoSEQ multiplex PCR; TCRdb's table is partial and in-frame only. The data show 18,000 or so clones, around 74% seen once. The clonotype originates from a human donor with melanoma. Sequencing was performed on CD8+ T cells sorted from blood (inferred from file names), taken from a patient given nivolumab and ipilimumab in sequence. The rearrangement joins TRBV6-4 to TRBJ2-3; the match to TRBD2 covers 7 bases. The CDR3 loop reads CASRIQIGGSPQYF. The DNA of the CDR3 is TGTGCCAGCAGAATTCAGATTGGCGGGAGTCCACAGTATTTT.